This paragraph covers one T cell receptor beta chain sequence. Its antigen is not identified. Assay used: immunoSEQ multiplex PCR; TCRdb lists only in-frame clones, some missing. The table records around 60,000 clones, around 85% of them present only once. The data were obtained in a study of neoadjuvant anti-PD-1 for oral cavity cancer. About the study: Before surgery, most patients got three to four biweekly 3 mg/kg nivolumab doses. Non-progressing patients received a fourth nivolumab dose near day 43, then surgery on days 50-56. Study conclusions and caveats: PBMC Gini-index clonality exceeded responders' in non-responders post-nivolumab. Higher pretreatment blood Treg/Th17 ratios correlated with higher pretreatment blood and lower post-treatment tumor TCRbeta clonality.

Losses at the gene ends were 3 bases for V and 5 bases for J; bases not matched to a gene: 6. This CDR3 contains 15 residues. The V gene's germline CDR1 is ENHRY and CDR2 SYGVKD. This clonotype was sampled from a person between 35 and 79 years old with oral cavity squamous cell carcinoma. The sample here was PBMCs, taken before nivolumab (anti-PD-1) treatment. The chain combines TRBV10-3 with TRBJ1-4; 7 nucleotides align to TRBD1. The CDR3 DNA follows: TGTGCCATCAGTGAAGGAGGGACAGCGAATGAAAAACTGTTTTTT. This sequence encodes CAISEGGTANEKLFF.